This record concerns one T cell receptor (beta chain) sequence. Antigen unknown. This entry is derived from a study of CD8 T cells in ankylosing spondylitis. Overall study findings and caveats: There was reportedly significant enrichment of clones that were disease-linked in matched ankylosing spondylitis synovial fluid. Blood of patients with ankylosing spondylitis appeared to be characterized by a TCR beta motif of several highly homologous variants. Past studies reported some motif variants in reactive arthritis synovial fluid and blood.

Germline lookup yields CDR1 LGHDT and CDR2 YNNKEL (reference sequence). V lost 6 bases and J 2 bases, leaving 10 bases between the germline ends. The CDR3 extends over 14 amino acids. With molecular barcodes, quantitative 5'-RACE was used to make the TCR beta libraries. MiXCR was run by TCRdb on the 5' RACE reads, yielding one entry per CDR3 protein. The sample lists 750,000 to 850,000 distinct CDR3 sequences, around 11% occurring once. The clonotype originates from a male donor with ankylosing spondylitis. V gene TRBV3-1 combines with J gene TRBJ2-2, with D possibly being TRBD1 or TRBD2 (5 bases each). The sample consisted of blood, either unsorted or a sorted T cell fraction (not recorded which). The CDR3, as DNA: TGTGCCAGCAGACTAGGGGTCAACACCGGGGAGCTGTTTTTT. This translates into CASRLGVNTGELFF.